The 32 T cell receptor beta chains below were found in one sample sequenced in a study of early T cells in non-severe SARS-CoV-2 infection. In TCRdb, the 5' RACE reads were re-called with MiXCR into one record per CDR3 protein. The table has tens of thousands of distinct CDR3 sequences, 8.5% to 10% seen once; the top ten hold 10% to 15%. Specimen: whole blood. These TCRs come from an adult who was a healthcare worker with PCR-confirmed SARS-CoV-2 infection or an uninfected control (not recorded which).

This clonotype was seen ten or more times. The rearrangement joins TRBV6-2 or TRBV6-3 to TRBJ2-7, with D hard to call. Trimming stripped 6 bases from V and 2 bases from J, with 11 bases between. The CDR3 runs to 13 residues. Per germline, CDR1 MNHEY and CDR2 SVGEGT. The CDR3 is CASSPSVPYEQYF. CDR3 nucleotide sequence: TGTGCCAGCAGCCCTTCGGTCCCCTACGAGCAGTACTTC.

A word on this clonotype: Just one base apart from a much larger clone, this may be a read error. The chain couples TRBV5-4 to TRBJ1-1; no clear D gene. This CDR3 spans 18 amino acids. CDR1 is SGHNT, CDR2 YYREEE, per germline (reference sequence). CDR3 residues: CVSSLEAWAPQSNTEAFF. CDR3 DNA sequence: TGTGTCAGCAGCTTGGAGGCCTGGGCCCCCCAGTCGAACACTGAAGCTTTCTTT.

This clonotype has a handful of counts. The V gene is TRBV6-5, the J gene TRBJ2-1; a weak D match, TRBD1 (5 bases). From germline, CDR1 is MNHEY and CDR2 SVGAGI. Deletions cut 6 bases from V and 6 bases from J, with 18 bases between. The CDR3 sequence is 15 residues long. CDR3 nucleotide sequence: TGTGCCAGCAGCCGCGACAGCGACATTCCCAATGAGCAGTTCTTC. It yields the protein CASSRDSDIPNEQFF.

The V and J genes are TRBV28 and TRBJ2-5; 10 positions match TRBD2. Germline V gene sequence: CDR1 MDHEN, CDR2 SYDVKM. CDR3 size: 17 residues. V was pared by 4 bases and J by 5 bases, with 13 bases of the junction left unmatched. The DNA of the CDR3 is TGTGCCAGCAGTTCGAACCACGAAGCGGGGGGGCGGGAGACCCAGTACTTC. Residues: CASSSNHEAGGRETQYF.

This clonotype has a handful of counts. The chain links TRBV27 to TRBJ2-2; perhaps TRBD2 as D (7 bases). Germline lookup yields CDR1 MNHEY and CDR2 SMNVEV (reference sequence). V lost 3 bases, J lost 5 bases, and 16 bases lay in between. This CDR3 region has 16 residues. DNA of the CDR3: TGTGCCAGCAGTTTTTGGGGGGGGCGAGGGACCGGGGAGCTGTTTTTT. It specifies CASSFWGGRGTGELFF.

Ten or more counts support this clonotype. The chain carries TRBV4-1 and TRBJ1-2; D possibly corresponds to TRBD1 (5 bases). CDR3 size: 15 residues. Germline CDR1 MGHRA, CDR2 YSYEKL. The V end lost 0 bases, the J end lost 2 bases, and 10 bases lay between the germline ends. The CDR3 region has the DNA TGCGCCAGCAGCCAAGAAGGGACGGGAAACTATGGCTACACCTTC. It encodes CASSQEGTGNYGYTF.

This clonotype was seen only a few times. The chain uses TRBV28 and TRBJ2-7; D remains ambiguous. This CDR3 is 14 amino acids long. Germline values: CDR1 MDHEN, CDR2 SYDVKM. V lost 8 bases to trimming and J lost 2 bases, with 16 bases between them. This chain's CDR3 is CASEAATGAYEQYF. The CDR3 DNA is TGTGCCAGCGAGGCTGCCACCGGCGCCTACGAGCAGTACTTC. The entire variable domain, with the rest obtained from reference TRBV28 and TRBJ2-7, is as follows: DVKVTQSSRYLVKRTGEKVFLECVQDMDHENMFWYRQDPGLGLRLIYFSYDVKMKEKGDIPEGYSVSREKKERFSLILESASTNQTSMYLCASEAATGAYEQYFGPGTRLTVT.

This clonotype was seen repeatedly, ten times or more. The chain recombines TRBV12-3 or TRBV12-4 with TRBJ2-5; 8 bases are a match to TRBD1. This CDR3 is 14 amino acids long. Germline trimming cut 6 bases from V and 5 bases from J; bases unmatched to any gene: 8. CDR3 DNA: TGTGCCAGCAGGGATCCCAGGGGGCGGGAGACCCAGTACTTC. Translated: CASRDPRGRETQYF.

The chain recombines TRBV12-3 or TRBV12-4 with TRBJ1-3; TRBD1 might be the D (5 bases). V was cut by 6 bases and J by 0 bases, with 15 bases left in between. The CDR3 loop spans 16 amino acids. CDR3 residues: CASSLGGGLSGNTIYF. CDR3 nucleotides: TGTGCCAGCAGCCTTGGGGGGGGTCTCTCTGGAAACACCATATATTTT.

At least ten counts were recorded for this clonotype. This CDR3 reads CASSLEIGTIYF. Written as DNA, the CDR3 is TGTGCCAGCAGCTTAGAGATTGGGACCATATATTTT. The chain employs TRBV7-9 and TRBJ1-3; no clear D. V shed 1 base and J shed 10 bases, with 8 bases lying between them. This CDR3 is built from 12 residues. The V gene's germline CDR1 is SEHNR and CDR2 FQNEAQ (reference sequence).

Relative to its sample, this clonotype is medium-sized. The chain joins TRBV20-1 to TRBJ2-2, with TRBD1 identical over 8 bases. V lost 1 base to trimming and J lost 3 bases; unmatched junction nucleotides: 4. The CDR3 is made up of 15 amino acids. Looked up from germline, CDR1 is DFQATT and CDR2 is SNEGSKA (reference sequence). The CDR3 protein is CSARAGGADTGELFF. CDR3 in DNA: TGCAGTGCTAGAGCAGGGGGCGCGGACACCGGGGAGCTGTTTTTT.

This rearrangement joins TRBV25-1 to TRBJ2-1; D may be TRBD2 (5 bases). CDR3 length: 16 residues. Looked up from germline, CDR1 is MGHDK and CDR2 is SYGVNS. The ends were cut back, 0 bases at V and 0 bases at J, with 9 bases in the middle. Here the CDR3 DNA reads TGTGCCAGCAGTGAATATGTGGGGAGCTCCTACAATGAGCAGTTCTTC. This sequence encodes CASSEYVGSSYNEQFF. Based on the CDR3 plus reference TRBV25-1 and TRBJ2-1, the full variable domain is EADIYQTPRYLVIGTGKKITLECSQTMGHDKMYWYQQDPGMELHLIHYSYGVNSTEKGDLSSESTVSRIRTEHFPLTLESARPSHTSQYLCASSEYVGSSYNEQFFGPGTRLTVL.

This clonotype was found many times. CDR3 sequence (DNA): TGTGCCAGCAGTGAAGCGTCCCGGGCTGGCTACACCTTC. This sequence encodes CASSEASRAGYTF. The J gene is TRBJ1-2, the V gene TRBV2, with D uncertain. V was cut by 0 bases and J by 7 bases, with 9 bases left in between. Germline V gives CDR1 SNHLY, CDR2 FYNNEI. The CDR3 has 13 residues.

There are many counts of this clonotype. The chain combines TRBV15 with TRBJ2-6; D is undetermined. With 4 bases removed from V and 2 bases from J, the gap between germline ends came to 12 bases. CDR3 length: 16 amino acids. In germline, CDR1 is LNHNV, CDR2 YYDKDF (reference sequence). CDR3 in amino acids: CATSNPRTTGANVLTF. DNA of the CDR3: TGTGCCACCAGCAACCCCAGGACGACTGGGGCCAACGTCCTGACTTTC.

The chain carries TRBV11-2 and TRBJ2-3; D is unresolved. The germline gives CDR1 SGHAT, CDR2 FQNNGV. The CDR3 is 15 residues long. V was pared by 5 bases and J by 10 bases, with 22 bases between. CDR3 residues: CASSPSRLDSSAQYF. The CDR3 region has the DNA TGTGCCAGCAGCCCCTCGCGGCTCGACTCCTCGGCGCAGTATTTT. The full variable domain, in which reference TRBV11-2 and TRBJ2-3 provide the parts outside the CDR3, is EAGVAQSPRYKIIEKRQSVAFWCNPISGHATLYWYQQILGQGPKLLIQFQNNGVVDDSQLPKDRFSAERLKGVDSTLKIQPAKLEDSAVYLCASSPSRLDSSAQYFGPGTRLTVL.

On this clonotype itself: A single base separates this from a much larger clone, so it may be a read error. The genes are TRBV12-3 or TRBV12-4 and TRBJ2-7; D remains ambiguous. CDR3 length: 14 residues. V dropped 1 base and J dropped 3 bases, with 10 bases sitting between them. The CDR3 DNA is TGTGCCAGCAGTTTAGGGCAGGTCAACTACGAGCAGTACTTC. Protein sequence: CASSLGQVNYEQYF.

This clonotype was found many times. Here the CDR3 DNA reads TGTGCCAGCAGTGTGGGGGGCCTAGTAGATACGCAGTATTTT. Translating it yields CASSVGGLVDTQYF. V and J are TRBV28 and TRBJ2-3; D is perhaps TRBD1 or TRBD2 (6 bases each). Trimming pared 5 bases from V and 5 bases from J, leaving 14 bases between. The length of the CDR3 is 14 residues. Germline V gene lookup returns CDR1 MDHEN and CDR2 SYDVKM.

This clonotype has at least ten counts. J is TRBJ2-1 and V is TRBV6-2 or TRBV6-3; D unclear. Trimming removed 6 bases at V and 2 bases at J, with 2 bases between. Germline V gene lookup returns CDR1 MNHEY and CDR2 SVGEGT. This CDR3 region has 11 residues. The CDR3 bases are TGTGCCAGCAGAGCCTACAATGAGCAGTTCTTC. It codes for CASRAYNEQFF.

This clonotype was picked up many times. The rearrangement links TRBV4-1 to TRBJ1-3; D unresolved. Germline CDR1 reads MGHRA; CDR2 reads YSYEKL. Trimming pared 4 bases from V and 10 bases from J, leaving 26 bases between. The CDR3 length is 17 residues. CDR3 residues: CASSPQLRPPAGKTIYF. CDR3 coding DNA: TGCGCCAGCAGCCCCCAACTCCGTCCCCCCGCAGGCAAGACCATATATTTT.

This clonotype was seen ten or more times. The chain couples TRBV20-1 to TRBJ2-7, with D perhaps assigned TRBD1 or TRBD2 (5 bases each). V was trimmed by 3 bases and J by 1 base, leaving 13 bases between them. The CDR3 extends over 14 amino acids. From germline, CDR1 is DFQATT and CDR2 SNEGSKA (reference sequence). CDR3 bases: TGCAGTGCTAGTATAGGGACGCTTTCCTACGAGCAGTACTTC. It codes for CSASIGTLSYEQYF.

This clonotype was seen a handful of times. CDR3 protein: CASSSGDRSYEQYF. The CDR3 nucleotides are TGCGCCAGCAGCTCCGGCGACCGTTCCTACGAGCAGTACTTC. The chain recombines TRBV5-1 with TRBJ2-7; no clear D. The CDR3 consists of 14 residues. Trimming took off 3 bases at V and 1 base at J, with 11 bases between the two ends. Germline V gene sequence: CDR1 SGHRS, CDR2 YFSETQ. Full variable domain (outside the CDR3, taken from reference TRBV5-1 and TRBJ2-7): KAGVTQTPRYLIKTRGQQVTLSCSPISGHRSVSWYQQTPGQGLQFLFEYFSETQRNKGNFPGRFSGRQFSNSRSEMNVSTLELGDSALYLCASSSGDRSYEQYFGPGTRLTVT.

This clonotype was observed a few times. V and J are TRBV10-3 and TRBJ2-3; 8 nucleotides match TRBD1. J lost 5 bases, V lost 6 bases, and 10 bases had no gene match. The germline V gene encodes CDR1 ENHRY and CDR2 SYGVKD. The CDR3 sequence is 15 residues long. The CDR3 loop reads CAISYSTGVEDTQYF. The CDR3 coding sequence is TGTGCCATCAGCTACTCGACAGGGGTGGAAGATACGCAGTATTTT.

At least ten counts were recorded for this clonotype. In DNA, the CDR3 is TGTGCCAGCAGCACCAGCCGCGGGCAGGGAAACTCCTACGAGCAGTACTTC. Translation: CASSTSRGQGNSYEQYF. V gene TRBV7-9 combines with J gene TRBJ2-7; either TRBD1 or TRBD2 may fit D (5 bases each). CDR1 is SEHNR and CDR2 is FQNEAQ in the germline V gene (reference sequence). Trimming took off 5 bases at V and 0 bases at J, with 20 bases between the two ends. This CDR3 contains 17 residues.

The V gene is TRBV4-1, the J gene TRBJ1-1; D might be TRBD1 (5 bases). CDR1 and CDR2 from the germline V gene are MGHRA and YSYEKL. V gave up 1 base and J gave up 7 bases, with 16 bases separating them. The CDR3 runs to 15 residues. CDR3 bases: TGCGCCAGCAGCCAAGTAATGGGGCAGGCGTATGAAGCTTTCTTT. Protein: CASSQVMGQAYEAFF.

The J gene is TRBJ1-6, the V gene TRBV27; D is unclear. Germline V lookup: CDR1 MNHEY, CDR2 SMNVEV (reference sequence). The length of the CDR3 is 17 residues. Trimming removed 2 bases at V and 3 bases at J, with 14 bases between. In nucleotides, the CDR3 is TGTGCCAGCAGTTTAACGGTCGCGGCAGACTATAATTCACCCCTCCACTTT. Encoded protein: CASSLTVAADYNSPLHF.

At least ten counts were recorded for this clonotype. The DNA of the CDR3 is TGTGCCAGCAGCTTGCTCGTGAACACCGGGGAGCTGTTTTTT. It encodes CASSLLVNTGELFF. The V call is TRBV7-3, the J call TRBJ2-2; D is unresolved. CDR3 length: 14 residues. CDR1 and CDR2 from the germline V gene are SGHTA and FQGTGA. The V and J ends lost 3 bases and 1 base respectively, with 6 bases between them.

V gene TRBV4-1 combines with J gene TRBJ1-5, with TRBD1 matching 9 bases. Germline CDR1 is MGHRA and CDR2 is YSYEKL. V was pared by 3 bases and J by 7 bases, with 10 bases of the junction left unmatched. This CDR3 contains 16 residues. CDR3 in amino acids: CASSQDLQGARQPQHF. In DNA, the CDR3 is TGCGCCAGCAGCCAGGACTTACAGGGGGCGAGGCAGCCCCAGCATTTT.

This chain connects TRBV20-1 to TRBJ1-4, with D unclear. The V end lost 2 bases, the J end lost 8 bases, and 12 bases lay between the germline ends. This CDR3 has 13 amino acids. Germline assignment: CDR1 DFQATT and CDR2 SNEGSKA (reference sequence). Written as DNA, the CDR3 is TGCAGTGCTAGACCCCGGACCCGGGAAAAACTGTTTTTT. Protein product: CSARPRTREKLFF.

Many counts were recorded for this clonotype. The CDR3 reads CASSVDPMIRGWGTDTQYF. The CDR3 bases are TGTGCCAGCAGCGTAGACCCCATGATCCGGGGATGGGGCACAGATACGCAGTATTTT. The chain employs TRBV9 and TRBJ2-3, with a weak D call TRBD2 (5 bases). The CDR3 is 19 amino acids. Trimming removed 0 bases from V and 1 base from J, with 21 bases in between. Per the germline V gene, CDR1 is SGDLS and CDR2 is YYNGEE.

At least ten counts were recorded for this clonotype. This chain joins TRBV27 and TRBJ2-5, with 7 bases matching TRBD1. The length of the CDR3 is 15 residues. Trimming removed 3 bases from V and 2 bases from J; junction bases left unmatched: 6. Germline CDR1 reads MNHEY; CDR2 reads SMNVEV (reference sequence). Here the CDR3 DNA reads TGTGCCAGCAGTTTCGCCTGGGACAGACAAGAGACCCAGTACTTC. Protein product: CASSFAWDRQETQYF.

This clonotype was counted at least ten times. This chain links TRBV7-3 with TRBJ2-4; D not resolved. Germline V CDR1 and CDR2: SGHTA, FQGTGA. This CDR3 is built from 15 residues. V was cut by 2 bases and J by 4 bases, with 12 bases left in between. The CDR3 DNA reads TGTGCCAGCAGCTTATCTCCCTCGACAAAAAACATTCAGTACTTC. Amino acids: CASSLSPSTKNIQYF.

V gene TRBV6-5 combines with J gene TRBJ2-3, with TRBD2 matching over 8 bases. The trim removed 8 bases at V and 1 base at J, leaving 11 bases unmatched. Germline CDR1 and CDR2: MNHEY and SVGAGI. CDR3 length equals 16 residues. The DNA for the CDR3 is TGTGCCAGCGGGCGGGAGGCCGTTGTGGGCACAGATACGCAGTATTTT. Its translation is CASGREAVVGTDTQYF.